The 18 T cell receptor beta chains below all came from one sample that was sequenced in a study of early T cells in non-severe SARS-CoV-2 infection. Each CDR3 protein gets one entry after TCRdb re-called the 5' RACE reads with MiXCR. The sample holds about 130,000 distinct CDR3 sequences, under 15% seen once. The source material was whole blood. These receptors came from an adult who was a healthcare worker with PCR-confirmed SARS-CoV-2 infection or an uninfected control (not recorded which).

In this sample, this clonotype turned up a few times. This chain connects TRBV27 to TRBJ2-7; D is perhaps TRBD1 or TRBD2 (5 bases each). Trimming removed 5 bases at V and 3 bases at J, with 11 bases between. The CDR3 is 13 amino acids. In germline, CDR1 is MNHEY, CDR2 SMNVEV (reference sequence). The CDR3: CASSRGRFYEQYF. In DNA, the CDR3 is TGTGCCAGCAGTCGGGGCCGTTTCTACGAGCAGTACTTC.

Ten or more counts support this clonotype. The rearrangement links TRBV6-1 to TRBJ2-7; the D gene is possibly TRBD2 (5 bases). In germline, CDR1 is MNHNS, CDR2 SASEGT. The CDR3 is 14 amino acids. V dropped 7 bases and J dropped 3 bases, with 16 bases sitting between them. CDR3 protein: CASNPPGTLYEQYF. CDR3 sequence (DNA): TGTGCCAGCAACCCCCCGGGAACACTCTACGAGCAGTACTTC.

The rearrangement joins TRBV5-1 to TRBJ2-3, with 8 positions matching TRBD2. V shed 4 bases, J shed 3 bases, and the junction held 10 bases outside the gene matches. The germline gives CDR1 SGHRS, CDR2 YFSETQ. CDR3 length equals 16 residues. The CDR3 sequence is CASSLQTSASTDTQYF. DNA of the CDR3: TGCGCCAGCAGCCTTCAGACTAGCGCATCAACAGATACGCAGTATTTT.

This clonotype showed up just a few times. In nucleotides, the CDR3 is TGTGCCACCAGTGATGCCTGCGACAATCAGCCCCAGCATTTT. It codes for CATSDACDNQPQHF. The rearrangement joins TRBV24-1 to TRBJ1-5; D unclear. The V end lost 3 bases, the J end lost 3 bases, and 8 bases lay between the germline ends. The CDR3 length is 14 residues. Germline CDR1 reads KGHDR; CDR2 reads SFDVKD.

Only a few counts were recorded for this clonotype. The gene calls are TRBV7-6 and TRBJ2-1; a possible D gene is TRBD1 (8 bases). This CDR3 has 17 amino acids. The germline V gene has CDR1 SGHVS and CDR2 FNYEAQ. Between the trimmed V and J ends, which lost 1 base and 9 bases, there was a span of 22 bases. CDR3 region: CASSLGWDRTGGGEQFF. The CDR3 DNA sequence: TGTGCCAGCAGCTTAGGATGGGACAGGACCGGCGGGGGTGAGCAGTTCTTC.

This clonotype was seen a few times. V usage is TRBV29-1 and J usage is TRBJ2-1; TRBD2 matches at 12 bases. The CDR3 sequence is 14 residues long. Germline V gene lookup returns CDR1 SQVTM and CDR2 ANQGSEA. Trimming took 6 bases from V and 8 from J; bases not matched to a gene: 8. The CDR3 here is CSVRPSGGAYEQFF. The CDR3 DNA is TGCAGCGTGAGGCCTAGCGGGGGGGCTTATGAGCAGTTCTTC.

CDR3 coding DNA: TGTGCCAGCAGCCAATCTGAGATAGCCGGAAGCGAGCAGTTCTTC. Amino acid sequence: CASSQSEIAGSEQFF. The chain links TRBV3-1 to TRBJ2-1; D ambiguous. V was clipped by 2 bases and J by 10 bases, with 18 bases between them. The CDR3 loop spans 15 amino acids. The V gene's germline CDR1 is LGHDT and CDR2 YNNKEL (reference sequence).

This clonotype was observed a handful of times. CDR3 coding DNA: TGCGCCAGCAGCGTGACAGGGAATCCGTACGATGAGCAGTTCTTC. It encodes CASSVTGNPYDEQFF. The gene calls are TRBV5-1 and TRBJ2-1; 7 bases align to TRBD1. Unmatched junction bases numbered 12, after V lost 4 bases and J lost 8 bases. The length of the CDR3 is 15 residues. CDR1 is SGHRS and CDR2 is YFSETQ in the germline V gene. The complete variable domain, with remaining parts taken from reference TRBV5-1 and TRBJ2-1, reads KAGVTQTPRYLIKTRGQQVTLSCSPISGHRSVSWYQQTPGQGLQFLFEYFSETQRNKGNFPGRFSGRQFSNSRSEMNVSTLELGDSALYLCASSVTGNPYDEQFFGPGTRLTVL.

The chain carries TRBV2 and TRBJ2-6, with TRBD1 as a possible D gene (6 bases). There are 16 residues in the CDR3. Germline V gene sequence: CDR1 SNHLY, CDR2 FYNNEI. The V end lost 3 bases, the J end lost 0 bases, and 9 bases lay between the germline ends. The CDR3 coding sequence is TGTGCCAGCAGTGAGGGGACATTCTCTGGGGCCAACGTCCTGACTTTC. Protein sequence: CASSEGTFSGANVLTF.

V is TRBV6-5 and J is TRBJ1-1, with D perhaps matching TRBD1 (5 bases). V lost 6 bases to trimming and J lost 5 bases, with 13 bases between them. CDR1 and CDR2 (germline): MNHEY, SVGAGI. This CDR3 has 13 amino acids. DNA for the CDR3: TGTGCCAGCAGAACAGGAGGCAGTACTGAAGCTTTCTTT. Residues: CASRTGGSTEAFF.

This clonotype appeared a few times. The chain combines TRBV11-2 with TRBJ2-5, with 8 bases identical to TRBD2. Germline V gene lookup returns CDR1 SGHAT and CDR2 FQNNGV. V lost 4 bases and J lost 2; bases outside the gene matches: 9. The CDR3 is made up of 16 amino acids. CDR3 residues: CASSYGGSGDQETQYF. CDR3 sequence (DNA): TGTGCCAGCAGCTACGGCGGTAGCGGGGATCAAGAGACCCAGTACTTC.

This clonotype turned up a few times. The chain is built from TRBV5-1 and TRBJ1-2; D gene unclear. This CDR3 region has 12 residues. Germline V gene sequence: CDR1 SGHRS, CDR2 YFSETQ. V lost 0 bases and J 8 bases, leaving 8 bases between the germline ends. The CDR3: CASSLGYEGYTF. DNA for the CDR3: TGCGCCAGCAGCTTGGGATACGAGGGCTACACCTTC.

This clonotype was detected only a few times. V gene TRBV11-2 combines with J gene TRBJ2-1, with D possibly TRBD1 on 5 matching bases. CDR1 SGHAT and CDR2 FQNNGV come from the germline V gene. The germline V and J ends were trimmed by 2 bases and 8 bases, with 7 bases remaining between them. This CDR3 spans 12 amino acids. This CDR3 is CASSLQGYEQFF. The CDR3 coding sequence is TGTGCCAGCAGCTTACAGGGCTATGAGCAGTTCTTC.

This clonotype was recorded at least ten times. The chain links TRBV6-6 to TRBJ1-4, with D possibly TRBD1 on 5 matching bases. Trimming left V 5 bases short and J 2 bases short, with 6 bases between. This CDR3 has 13 amino acids. CDR1 is MNHNY, CDR2 SVGAGI, per germline (reference sequence). This chain's CDR3 is CASSGGTNEKLFF. In DNA, the CDR3 is TGTGCCAGCAGTGGGGGGACTAATGAAAAACTGTTTTTT.

The genes are TRBV7-8 and TRBJ1-1; a possible D gene is TRBD1 (6 bases). The CDR3 length is 14 residues. With 6 bases removed from V and 4 bases from J, the gap between germline ends came to 15 bases. The germline CDR1 and CDR2 sequences are SGHVS and FQNEAQ. CDR3 nucleotides: TGTGCCAGCAGGTTTACAGGGACTCCCACTGAAGCTTTCTTT. It is translated as CASRFTGTPTEAFF. Full variable domain (missing parts from reference TRBV7-8 and TRBJ1-1): GAGVSQSPRYKVAKRGQDVALRCDPISGHVSLFWYQQALGQGPEFLTYFQNEAQLDKSGLPSDRFFAERPEGSVSTLKIQRTQQEDSAVYLCASRFTGTPTEAFFGQGTRLTVV.

The chain has TRBV6-6 and TRBJ2-6; 7 bases line up with TRBD2. V was clipped by 6 bases and J by 9 bases; unmatched bases: 5. Germline loops: CDR1 MNHNY, CDR2 SVGAGI (reference sequence). The CDR3 consists of 13 residues. Here the CDR3 reads CASRSGGDNVLTF. CDR3 DNA: TGTGCCAGCAGGTCGGGGGGTGACAACGTCCTGACTTTC.

This clonotype was picked up a small number of times. The chain carries TRBV21-1 and TRBJ2-7; TRBD1 is the table's D call, not checked against the DNA. TRBV21-1 is an annotated pseudogene. The CDR3 runs to 18 residues. For the CDR3, the DNA is TGTGCCAGCACCCGGCCAGGGACAGGGGATAGCAAGCCCTACGAGCAGTACTTC. This gives the protein CASTRPGTGDSKPYEQYF.

In its sample, this clonotype was seen many times. The rearrangement links TRBV5-4 to TRBJ1-1; D ambiguous. V was shortened by 1 base and J by 5 bases, with 9 bases between the two germline ends. The CDR3 covers 13 residues. The germline V gene has CDR1 SGHNT and CDR2 YYREEE (reference sequence). CDR3 residues: CASSLPISTEAFF. CDR3 bases: TGTGCCAGCAGCTTGCCAATAAGTACTGAAGCTTTCTTT.